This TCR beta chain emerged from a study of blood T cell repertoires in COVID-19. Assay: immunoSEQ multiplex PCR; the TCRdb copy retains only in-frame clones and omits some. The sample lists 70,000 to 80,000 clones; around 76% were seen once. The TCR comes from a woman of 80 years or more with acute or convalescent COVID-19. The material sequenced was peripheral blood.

The CDR3 DNA sequence: TGTGCCAGTAGTATCGGACTGGACGCCTACGAGCAGTACTTC. Its protein is CASSIGLDAYEQYF. V and J are TRBV19 and TRBJ2-7; D perhaps matches TRBD2 (5 bases). Germline CDR1 is LNHDA and CDR2 is SQIVND (reference sequence). CDR3 length: 14 amino acids. Trimming took off 3 bases at V and 2 bases at J, with 11 bases between the two ends.